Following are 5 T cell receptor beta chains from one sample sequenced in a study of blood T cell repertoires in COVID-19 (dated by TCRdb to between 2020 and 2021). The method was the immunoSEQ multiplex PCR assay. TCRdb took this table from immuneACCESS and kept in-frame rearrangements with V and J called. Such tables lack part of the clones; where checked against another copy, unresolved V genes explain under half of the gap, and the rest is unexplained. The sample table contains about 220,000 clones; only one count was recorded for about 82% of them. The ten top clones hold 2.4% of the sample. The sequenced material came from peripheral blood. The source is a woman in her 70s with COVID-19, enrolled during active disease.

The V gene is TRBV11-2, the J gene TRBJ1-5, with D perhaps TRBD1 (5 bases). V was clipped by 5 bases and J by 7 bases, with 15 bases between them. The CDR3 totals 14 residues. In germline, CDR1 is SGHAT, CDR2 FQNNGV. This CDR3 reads CASSPRPGRQPQHF. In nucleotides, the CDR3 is TGTGCCAGCAGCCCTAGACCAGGGAGGCAGCCCCAGCATTTT.

DNA for the CDR3: TGCGCCAGCAGCCAGGGGACTAGCGGGGAATCAGGGACCCAGTACTTC. Amino acid sequence: CASSQGTSGESGTQYF. V and J are TRBV4-3 and TRBJ2-5; 13 nucleotides line up with TRBD2. The length of the CDR3 is 16 residues. CDR1 and CDR2 (germline): LGHNA, YSLEER. With 3 bases clipped from V and 7 bases from J, the junction kept 8 bases outside the gene matches.

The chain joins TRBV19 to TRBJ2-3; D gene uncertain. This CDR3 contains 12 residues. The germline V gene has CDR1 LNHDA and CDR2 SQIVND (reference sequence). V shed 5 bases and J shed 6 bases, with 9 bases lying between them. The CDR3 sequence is CASSLGLDTQYF. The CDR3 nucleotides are TGTGCCAGTAGTTTAGGTCTTGATACGCAGTATTTT.

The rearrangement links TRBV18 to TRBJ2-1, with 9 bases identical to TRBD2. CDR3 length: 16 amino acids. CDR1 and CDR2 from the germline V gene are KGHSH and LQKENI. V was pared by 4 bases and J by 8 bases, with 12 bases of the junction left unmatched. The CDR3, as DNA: TGTGCCAGCTCACTCTCGATAGCGGGAGAGGGGTATGAGCAGTTCTTC. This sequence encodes CASSLSIAGEGYEQFF. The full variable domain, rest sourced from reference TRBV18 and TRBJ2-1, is NAGVMQNPRHLVRRRGQEARLRCSPMKGHSHVYWYRQLPEEGLKFMVYLQKENIIDESGMPKERFSAEFPKEGPSILRIQQVVRGDSAAYFCASSLSIAGEGYEQFFGPGTRLTVL.

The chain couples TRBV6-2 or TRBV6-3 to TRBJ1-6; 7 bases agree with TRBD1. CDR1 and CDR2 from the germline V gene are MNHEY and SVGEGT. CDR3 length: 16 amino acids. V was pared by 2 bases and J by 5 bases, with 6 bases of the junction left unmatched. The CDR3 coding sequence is TGTGCCAGCAGTTACCCTCCGGGACAGCATAATTCACCCCTCCACTTT. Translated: CASSYPPGQHNSPLHF.